The 5 T cell receptor beta chains below all came from one sample that was sequenced in a study of shared clonotypes between healthy human individuals. Generated by immunoSEQ multiplex PCR, the TCRdb table keeps only in-frame clones and is missing some. This table has around 2.1 million clones, about 94% appearing once. The sample comprised naive CD4+ T cells sorted from blood. Sample subset: CD45RA+ positively selected. The source of these receptors is a man between 18 and 35 years old in good health.

The CDR3 nucleotides are TGTGCCAGCAGTTACTCCCCGGGACAGGGGGACTACGAGCAGTACTTC. Translating gives CASSYSPGQGDYEQYF. V gene TRBV6-6 combines with J gene TRBJ2-7; 11 bases are a match to TRBD1. The CDR3 has 16 amino acids. CDR1 and CDR2 from the germline V gene are MNHNY and SVGAGI (reference sequence). The V and J ends lost 0 bases and 3 bases, in that order; junction bases with no gene match: 4.

The V and J genes are TRBV10-3 and TRBJ2-1; TRBD2 agrees at 9 bases. CDR3 length: 15 residues. Germline lookup yields CDR1 ENHRY and CDR2 SYGVKD. The junction had 12 bases not matched to a gene; V was cut back by 7 bases and J by 8 bases. The CDR3 loop reads CAINPRTSAIDEQFF. CDR3 DNA: TGTGCCATCAATCCTAGGACTAGCGCTATCGATGAGCAGTTCTTC.

Of note for this clone: The same CDR3 arises from other DNA sequences in this sample as well. V is TRBV18 and J is TRBJ1-1; 7 nucleotides align to TRBD1. The CDR3 runs 13 residues. V dropped 6 bases and J dropped 0; count of bases not matched to a gene: 1. CDR1 and CDR2 from the germline V gene are KGHSH and LQKENI. The CDR3: CASSGQLNTEAFF. CDR3 coding DNA: TGTGCCAGCTCGGGACAGTTGAACACTGAAGCTTTCTTT.

This rearrangement joins TRBV2 to TRBJ2-2; D remains ambiguous. The V end lost 7 bases, the J end lost 1 base, and 7 bases lay between the germline ends. The CDR3 extends over 13 amino acids. Germline V gene sequence: CDR1 SNHLY, CDR2 FYNNEI. CDR3 protein: CASMTVNTGELFF. The DNA for the CDR3 is TGTGCCAGCATGACTGTGAACACCGGGGAGCTGTTTTTT.

V usage is TRBV9 and J usage is TRBJ1-5, with 11 bases matching TRBD1. The germline V gene has CDR1 SGDLS and CDR2 YYNGEE. V shed 4 bases and J 8 bases; nucleotides not matched to a gene: 5. CDR3 size: 14 residues. Here the CDR3 reads CASSPGDRGEPQHF. The CDR3, as DNA: TGTGCCAGCAGCCCGGGGGACAGGGGGGAGCCCCAGCATTTT.